This TCR beta chain is drawn from a study of neurological immune-mediated disorders. Study-wide results and caveats: The greatest degree of TCR clonal expansion was observed in HTLV-1-associated myelopathy, with the lowest in multiple sclerosis, below that of healthy controls. The absence of shared CDR3 amino acid sequences among expanded clones across subjects suggests private repertoires in all groups.

This clonotype was seen many times. Its antigen is still unknown. As to time point: technical triplicate 1. Synthesis of cDNA used 5'RACE (with 10-nucleotide random UMIs). Over 200 million TCR-beta sequences (from 15-18 subjects) were yielded by each sequencing run. TCRdb passed the 5' RACE reads through MiXCR, listing each CDR3 protein once. The profile shows fewer than 50,000 distinct CDR3 sequences, over 8.5% of them singletons. CDR1 and CDR2 (germline): DFQATT, SNEGSKA (reference sequence). J lost 4 bases, V lost 6 bases, and 7 bases had no gene match. The CDR3 totals 14 residues. The sequencing sample was made of PBMCs. This TCR came from a man between 60 and 75 years old with HTLV-1-associated myelopathy (HAM/TSP). This chain uses TRBV20-1 with TRBJ1-4, with 8 bases matching TRBD1. Written as DNA, the CDR3 is TGCAGTGCCGCCCGGGACAGGATTAATGAAAAACTGTTTTTT. This codes for CSAARDRINEKLFF.